These T cell receptor beta chains were read from a single sample in a study of blood T cells in healthy people across ages. TCRdb processed the 5' RACE reads anew with MiXCR; each CDR3 protein has one entry. The profile shows 650,000 to 800,000 distinct CDR3 sequences, about 50% of them singletons. Sequenced sample: blood. Receptor source: a woman older than 75 in good health. Both conserved end residues are part of each CDR3. The order of the fields is V gene, clone size, CDR3 protein. The size field is filled for only some rows; it gives once, few, many or a size class.

V: TRBV15; size: NA; CDR3: CATSRDLRTGSRNEQFF
V: TRBV7-3; size: once; CDR3: CASSSTSGRAEFF
V: TRBV28; size: NA; CDR3: CASSSKGASSYNEQFF
V: TRBV13; size: NA; CDR3: CASSSMTSGRDEQYF
V: TRBV20-1; size: many; CDR3: CSARENQETQYF
V: TRBV30; size: NA; CDR3: CAWSGVLGLTDTQYF
V: TRBV7-3; size: NA; CDR3: CASSCRDNTEAFF
V: TRBV27; size: NA; CDR3: CASSSGTSSEKLFF
V: TRBV2; size: once; CDR3: CASSVQGSDYEQYF
V: TRBV6-1; size: many; CDR3: CASSEQGYGYTF
V: TRBV6-6; size: NA; CDR3: CASSGLAGGHNEQFF
V: TRBV12-3/TRBV12-4; size: few; CDR3: CASSSRAYLDYEQYF
V: TRBV27; size: NA; CDR3: CACSPGQRAYGYTF
V: TRBV7-9; size: NA; CDR3: CASSRGQSDTGELFF
V: TRBV11-2; size: NA; CDR3: CASSPGLAWDNEQYF
V: TRBV20-1; size: NA; CDR3: CSAEGNRGRQPQHF